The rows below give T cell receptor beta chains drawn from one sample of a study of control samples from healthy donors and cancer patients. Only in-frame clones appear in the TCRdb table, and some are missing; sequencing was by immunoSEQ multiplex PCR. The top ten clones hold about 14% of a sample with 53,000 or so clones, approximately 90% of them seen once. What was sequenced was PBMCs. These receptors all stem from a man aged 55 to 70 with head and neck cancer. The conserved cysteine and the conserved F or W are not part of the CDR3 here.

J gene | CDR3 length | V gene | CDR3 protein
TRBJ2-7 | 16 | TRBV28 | ASSSGGTVGAHPYEQY
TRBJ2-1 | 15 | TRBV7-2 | ASSPWTSGRANSEQF
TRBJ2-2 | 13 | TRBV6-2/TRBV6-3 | ASSYYRSNTGELF
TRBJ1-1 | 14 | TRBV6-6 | ASSRDLFRGNTEAF
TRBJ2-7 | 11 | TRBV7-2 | ASSRWTGAEQY
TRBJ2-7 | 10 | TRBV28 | ASRGGSGEQY
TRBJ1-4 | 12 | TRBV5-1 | ASSSAGSNEKLF
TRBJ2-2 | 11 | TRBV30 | AWRRLGTGELF
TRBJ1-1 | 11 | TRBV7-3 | ASSSDRNTEAF
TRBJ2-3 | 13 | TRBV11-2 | ASSLTGQGTDTQY
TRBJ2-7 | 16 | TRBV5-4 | ASSFVFHRDYISYEQY
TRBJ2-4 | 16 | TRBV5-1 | ASSLGYTDVGAKNIQY
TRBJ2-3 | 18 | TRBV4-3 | ASSQRRGLRASGSTDTQY
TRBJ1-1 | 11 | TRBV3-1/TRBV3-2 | ASSYQGAAEAF
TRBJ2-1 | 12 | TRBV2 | ASSPRQGYNEQF
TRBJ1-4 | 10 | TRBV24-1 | ASGLGDEKLF
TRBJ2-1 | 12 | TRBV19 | ATRRSGHGNEQF
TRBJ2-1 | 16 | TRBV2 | ASSESRGRAGARNEQF
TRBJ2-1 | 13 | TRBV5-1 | ASSLDRGRNNEQF
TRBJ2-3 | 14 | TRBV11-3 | ASSLRGAGGTDTQY
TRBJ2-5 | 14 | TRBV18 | ASSPNGLAGRETQY
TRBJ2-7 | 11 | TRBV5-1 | ASSLDGTYEQY
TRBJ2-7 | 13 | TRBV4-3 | ASSQDGGRGGEQY
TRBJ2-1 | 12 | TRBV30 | AWSAGLAALNQF
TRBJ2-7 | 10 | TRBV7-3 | ASSANSYEQY
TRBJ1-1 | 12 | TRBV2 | ASLGRTGNTEAF
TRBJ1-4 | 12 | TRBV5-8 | ASSPRGGGEKLF
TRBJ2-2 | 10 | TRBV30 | AWKGIVGELF
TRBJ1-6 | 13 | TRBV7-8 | ATRAIGSNNSPLH
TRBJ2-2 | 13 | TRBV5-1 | ASCYSGRGTGELF
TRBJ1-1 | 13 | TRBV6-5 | ASSPRWGGNTEAF
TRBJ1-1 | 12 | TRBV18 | ASSPRGSSTEAF
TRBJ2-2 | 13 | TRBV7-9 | ASSAGWAGTGELF
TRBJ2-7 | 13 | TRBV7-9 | ASRLGQGLAYEQY
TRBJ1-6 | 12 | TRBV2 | ASSASSGESPLH
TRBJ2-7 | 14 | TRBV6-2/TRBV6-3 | ASSYSPERRSYEQY
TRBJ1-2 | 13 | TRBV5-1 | ASSLAPGSNYGYT
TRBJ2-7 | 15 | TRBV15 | ATSRYKGQGGAGEQY
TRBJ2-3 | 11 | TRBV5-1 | ASTPDRGDTQY
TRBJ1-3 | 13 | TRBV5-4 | ASSAGTASGNTIY
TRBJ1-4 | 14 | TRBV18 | ASSPRQGATNEKLF
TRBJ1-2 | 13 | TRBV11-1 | ASSLGQAPGYGYT
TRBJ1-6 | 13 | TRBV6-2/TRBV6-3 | ASSTWQGTNSPLH
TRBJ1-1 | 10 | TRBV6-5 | ASSWEYTEAF
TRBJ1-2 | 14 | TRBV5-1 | ASSHGQGRGDYGYT
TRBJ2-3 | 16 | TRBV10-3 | AISEFRVLAEGTDTQY
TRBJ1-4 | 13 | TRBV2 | ASSEIGTGDEKLF
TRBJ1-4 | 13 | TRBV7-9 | ASSLQTGANEKLF
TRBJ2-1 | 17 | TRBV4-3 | ASSQEVLGVRLGYNEQF
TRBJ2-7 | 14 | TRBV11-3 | ASILGGWGHAREQY
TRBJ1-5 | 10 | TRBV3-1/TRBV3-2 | ASSQRNQPQH
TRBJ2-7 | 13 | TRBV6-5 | ASVRSGQAPTVQY
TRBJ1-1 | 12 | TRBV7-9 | ASSYRGQGTEAF
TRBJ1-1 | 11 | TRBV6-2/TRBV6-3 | ASSRTGDTEAF
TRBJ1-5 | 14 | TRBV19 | ASSPQGEGGNQPQH
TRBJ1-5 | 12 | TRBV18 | ASSVGGRDQPQH
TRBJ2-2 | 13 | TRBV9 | ASSAGLGAPGELF
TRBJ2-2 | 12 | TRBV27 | ASSPRTVDGELF